This T cell receptor beta chain was profiled in a study of T-cell memory formation after mild COVID-19. Overall study: Largely donor-specific TCR clusters were found.

TCRdb used MiXCR to reprocess the 5' RACE reads, holding one entry per CDR3 protein. Counted here are hundreds of thousands of distinct CDR3 sequences, roughly 18% occurring once; the ten biggest clones make up around 11%. General study points: There was a balanced CD4/CD8 profile in clones contracting day 15 to 85, and later expanders leaned CD4+. Researchers report contracting CD4+ clones mostly in CM and EM, with CD8+ clones in EMRA.

This clonotype showed up just a few times. Its antigen is not known. J lost 3 bases, V lost 3 bases, and 9 bases had no gene match. CDR1 and CDR2 (germline): DFQATT, SNEGSKA (reference sequence). This CDR3 has 15 residues. Source material: PBMCs or a T cell subset sorted from them (not recorded which). The V gene is TRBV20-1, the J gene TRBJ2-3; the match to TRBD2 covers 7 bases. The receptor was derived from an adult woman who had mild COVID-19 (a few samples of this study predate the infection). Cell type and time point are not known. In nucleotides, the CDR3 is TGCAGTGCTAGCGACCCCCTAGCGGAGACAGATACGCAGTATTTT. Residues: CSASDPLAETDTQYF.